Listed here are 31 T cell receptor beta chains from one sample, sequenced in a study of cytomegalovirus exposure and HLA in healthy donors (dated by TCRdb to 2016 to 2017). To prepare the library, the immunoSEQ multiplex PCR assay was applied. Held by TCRdb, this immuneACCESS table contains in-frame sequences only and omits some clones. Under half of the omission traces to an unresolved V gene where checked; the cause of the rest is unknown. The sample table contains 71,000 or so clones; only one count was recorded for 94% of them. Less than 2.5% of the sample lies in the top ten. Material: PBMCs. The receptors here all came from a woman younger than 30 in good health and CMV-seronegative.

The rearrangement links TRBV6-1 to TRBJ2-5; 9 bases match TRBD2. The trim removed 3 bases at V and 3 bases at J, leaving 5 bases unmatched. Germline lookup yields CDR1 MNHNS and CDR2 SASEGT. CDR3 length equals 15 residues. CDR3 DNA: TGTGCCAGCAGTGATCTGCCTAGCGGGAAAGAGACCCAGTACTTC. Translating gives CASSDLPSGKETQYF.

The V gene is TRBV7-6, the J gene TRBJ2-1, with 10 bases that match TRBD2. The CDR3 is 20 amino acids. After removal of 2 bases from V and 4 bases from J, the junction contained 17 bases not matched to a gene. Looked up from germline, CDR1 is SGHVS and CDR2 is FNYEAQ. DNA for the CDR3: TGTGCCAGCAGCTTAATCGGGGGGTCTAGCGGGAGTTCCGCTTACAATGAGCAGTTCTTC. It specifies CASSLIGGSSGSSAYNEQFF.

V usage is TRBV5-4 and J usage is TRBJ1-3; D unresolved. Germline V gene lookup returns CDR1 SGHNT and CDR2 YYREEE (reference sequence). The CDR3 sequence is 14 residues long. V lost 0 bases and J lost 2, with 6 bases in between. The CDR3 DNA reads as TGTGCCAGCAGCTTGGCCGGGGCTGGAAACACCATATATTTT. The encoded protein is CASSLAGAGNTIYF.

The chain has TRBV28 and TRBJ2-7; a possible D gene is TRBD2 (5 bases). The CDR3 runs to 12 residues. The germline V gene encodes CDR1 MDHEN and CDR2 SYDVKM. Trimming removed 5 bases at V and 9 bases at J, with 14 bases between. The CDR3 region is CASSHTRSSQYF. The CDR3 DNA is TGTGCCAGCAGTCACACTAGGAGCTCGCAGTACTTC.

The CDR3 loop reads CASSLYSLGMDTDTQYF. CDR3 coding DNA: TGTGCCAGCAGCTTATATTCCCTCGGGATGGACACAGATACGCAGTATTTT. The chain uses TRBV7-2 and TRBJ2-3, with TRBD2 as a possible D gene (5 bases). V dropped 2 bases and J dropped 2 bases, with 17 bases sitting between them. CDR1 and CDR2 (germline): SGHTA, FQGNSA. This CDR3 comprises 17 residues.

The chain has TRBV5-1 and TRBJ2-7; D is undetermined. The CDR3 is 19 amino acids. Trimming pared 0 bases from V and 2 bases from J, leaving 24 bases between. The germline V gene encodes CDR1 SGHRS and CDR2 YFSETQ. CDR3 region: CASSLAPPTDRVRAYEQYF. The CDR3 nucleotides read TGCGCCAGCAGCTTGGCCCCCCCTACTGACCGGGTACGAGCCTACGAGCAGTACTTC.

The gene calls are TRBV28 and TRBJ2-7; D gene unclear. The CDR3 sequence is 12 residues long. Trimming left V 6 bases short and J 5 bases short, with 11 bases between. The germline V gene has CDR1 MDHEN and CDR2 SYDVKM. The CDR3 spells CASSSLPNEQYF. For the CDR3, the DNA is TGTGCCAGCAGCTCACTACCGAACGAGCAGTACTTC.

This clone appeared once. The chain is built from TRBV6-6 and TRBJ2-7; 8 bases are a match to TRBD2. Trimming cost V 6 bases and J 0 bases; bases outside gene matches: 10. Germline CDR1 is MNHNY and CDR2 is SVGAGI (reference sequence). The CDR3 totals 16 residues. The CDR3 region has the DNA TGTGCCAGCAGGATACTCGGGGGGGAAAGCTCCTACGAGCAGTACTTC. Translation: CASRILGGESSYEQYF.

This chain uses TRBV5-6 with TRBJ1-1, with 9 nucleotides matching TRBD1. The CDR3 sequence is 14 residues long. V trimming: 0 bases; J trimming: 6 bases; junction bases outside the gene matches: 3. Germline CDR1 reads SGHDT; CDR2 reads YYEEEE. The CDR3 reads CASSLGTGAAEAFF. In nucleotides, the CDR3 is TGTGCCAGCAGCTTGGGGACAGGGGCGGCTGAAGCTTTCTTT.

The chain links TRBV6-1 to TRBJ2-5; no reliable D call. V was shortened by 1 base and J by 2 bases, with 11 bases between the two germline ends. The length of the CDR3 is 15 residues. From germline, CDR1 is MNHNS and CDR2 SASEGT. The CDR3 nucleotides read TGTGCCAGCAGTGAAGAGGCAGGCCGTCAAGAGACCCAGTACTTC. Its protein product is CASSEEAGRQETQYF.

V usage is TRBV18 and J usage is TRBJ2-3, with 13 bases identical to TRBD2. The CDR3 extends over 17 amino acids. Germline CDR1 and CDR2: KGHSH and LQKENI. Unmatched junction bases numbered 5, after V lost 3 bases and J lost 2 bases. This chain's CDR3 is CASSPQTSGRYTDTQYF. CDR3 nucleotide sequence: TGTGCCAGCTCACCCCAGACTAGCGGGAGGTACACAGATACGCAGTATTTT.

This sequence joins TRBV7-2 and TRBJ2-7, with D uncertain. The germline CDR1 and CDR2 sequences are SGHTA and FQGNSA. The CDR3 totals 14 residues. V lost 5 bases and J lost 3, with 14 bases in between. The CDR3 loop is CASSPTTTSYEQYF. In nucleotides, the CDR3 is TGTGCCAGCAGCCCGACCACTACCAGCTACGAGCAGTACTTC.

The DNA for the CDR3 is TGCAGCGTTGAAGATTCCAGGGGCACTGAAGCTTTCTTT. Protein product: CSVEDSRGTEAFF. The rearrangement links TRBV29-1 to TRBJ1-1; weak D call: TRBD1 (6 bases). Germline CDR1 and CDR2: SQVTM and ANQGSEA. The V and J ends lost 0 bases and 4 bases respectively, with 9 bases between them. CDR3 length equals 13 residues.

V gene TRBV5-4 combines with J gene TRBJ2-3, with D unresolved. CDR3 length equals 15 residues. V dropped 0 bases and J dropped 0 bases, with 8 bases sitting between them. Germline-derived CDR1 and CDR2 are SGHNT and YYREEE (reference sequence). This CDR3 reads CASSLASASTDTQYF. Written as DNA, the CDR3 is TGTGCCAGCAGCTTGGCGAGCGCTAGCACAGATACGCAGTATTTT.

A single count supports this clone. The CDR3 here is CASSQGLAGGPVQDTQYF. DNA for the CDR3: TGTGCCAGCAGCCAAGGACTAGCGGGAGGGCCAGTGCAAGATACGCAGTATTTT. The genes are TRBV28 and TRBJ2-3, with 15 positions matching TRBD2. CDR3 length: 18 amino acids. Germline lookup yields CDR1 MDHEN and CDR2 SYDVKM. Trimming removed 6 bases from V and 5 bases from J; junction bases left unmatched: 12.

This sequence joins TRBV19 and TRBJ2-1; TRBD2 matches 12 bases. The junction had 2 bases not matched to a gene; V was cut back by 4 bases and J by 4 bases. In germline, CDR1 is LNHDA, CDR2 SQIVND (reference sequence). CDR3 size: 15 residues. CDR3 coding DNA: TGTGCCAGTAGTAGAGGACTAGCGGGGTACAATGAGCAGTTCTTC. Translating gives CASSRGLAGYNEQFF.

This chain connects TRBV5-1 to TRBJ2-1, with 9 bases that match TRBD2. V shed 5 bases and J 1 base; nucleotides not matched to a gene: 7. Germline V lookup: CDR1 SGHRS, CDR2 YFSETQ. CDR3 length: 16 amino acids. The CDR3 DNA is TGCGCCAGCAGTAATAGCGGGAGACGTTCCTACAATGAGCAGTTCTTC. It encodes CASSNSGRRSYNEQFF.

The chain combines TRBV11-2 with TRBJ2-5, with D maybe TRBD2 (6 bases). Trimming took off 5 bases at V and 1 base at J, with 11 bases between the two ends. Germline lookup yields CDR1 SGHAT and CDR2 FQNNGV. The CDR3 runs 14 residues. The CDR3 sequence: CASSQPGVQETQYF. The CDR3 nucleotides read TGTGCCAGCAGCCAGCCGGGGGTCCAAGAGACCCAGTACTTC.

This chain links TRBV6-5 with TRBJ2-3; 10 nucleotides match TRBD2. V gave up 6 bases and J gave up 8 bases; unmatched junction bases: 11. CDR1 MNHEY and CDR2 SVGAGI come from the germline V gene. CDR3 length: 15 amino acids. CDR3 sequence (DNA): TGTGCCAGCAGACCCTTAAGCGGGAGGGCCGTTACGCAGTATTTT. The encoded protein is CASRPLSGRAVTQYF.

This sequence joins TRBV29-1 and TRBJ2-7; no clear D gene. V lost 2 bases and J 0 bases, leaving 14 bases between the germline ends. Per germline, CDR1 SQVTM and CDR2 ANQGSEA. This CDR3 is built from 15 residues. CDR3: CSVEFGSDGSYEQYF. CDR3 sequence (DNA): TGCAGCGTTGAATTTGGAAGCGACGGCTCCTACGAGCAGTACTTC.

This chain joins TRBV28 and TRBJ1-1; 7 bases align to TRBD1. The CDR3 extends over 16 amino acids. Germline V gene sequence: CDR1 MDHEN, CDR2 SYDVKM. After removal of 4 bases from V and 4 bases from J, the junction contained 12 bases not matched to a gene. CDR3 DNA sequence: TGTGCCAGCAGTTACTCCCCCTGGAGGGGGCCCACTGAAGCTTTCTTT. It codes for CASSYSPWRGPTEAFF.

This clone was picked up one time. Distinct nucleotide sequences in the sample also encode this CDR3. The chain employs TRBV27 and TRBJ2-7; D is ambiguous. Germline CDR1 is MNHEY and CDR2 is SMNVEV (reference sequence). V was pared by 2 bases and J by 0 bases, with 5 bases between. There are 13 residues in the CDR3. The CDR3 loop reads CASSLQVSYEQYF. The CDR3 DNA follows: TGTGCCAGCAGTTTACAGGTCTCCTACGAGCAGTACTTC.

V is TRBV5-5 and J is TRBJ2-5; D remains unclear. The CDR3 is made up of 13 amino acids. Germline CDR1 reads SGHKS; CDR2 reads YYEKEE (reference sequence). Between the trimmed V and J ends, which lost 1 base and 1 base, there was a span of 5 bases. The CDR3 coding sequence is TGTGCCAGCAGCTTGACAGCCCAAGAGACCCAGTACTTC. This encodes CASSLTAQETQYF.

This chain uses TRBV19 with TRBJ2-7; D may be TRBD1 (5 bases). The CDR3 is 17 residues long. CDR1 and CDR2 (germline): LNHDA, SQIVND (reference sequence). V shed 4 bases and J shed 1 base, with 20 bases lying between them. The CDR3 nucleotides read TGTGCCAGTAGTACCCTCCCGACGAACACAGGATCCTACGAGCAGTACTTC. It is translated as CASSTLPTNTGSYEQYF. Looking up the rest from reference TRBV19 and TRBJ2-7 gives the full variable domain: DGGITQSPKYLFRKEGQNVTLSCEQNLNHDAMYWYRQDPGQGLRLIYYSQIVNDFQKGDIAEGYSVSREKKESFPLTVTSAQKNPTAFYLCASSTLPTNTGSYEQYFGPGTRLTVT.

The chain links TRBV5-6 to TRBJ1-1, with 8 bases lining up with TRBD1. CDR1 and CDR2 (germline): SGHDT, YYEEEE. The CDR3 runs 17 residues. V was clipped by 2 bases and J by 4 bases; unmatched bases: 13. This CDR3 is CASSFGQGEALGTEAFF. CDR3 coding DNA: TGTGCCAGCAGCTTCGGACAGGGTGAGGCACTGGGCACTGAAGCTTTCTTT.

The chain employs TRBV19 and TRBJ2-7, with 7 bases fitting TRBD1. The CDR3 loop spans 14 amino acids. CDR1 and CDR2 (germline): LNHDA, SQIVND (reference sequence). V trimming: 3 bases; J trimming: 6 bases; junction bases outside the gene matches: 8. The CDR3 DNA reads as TGTGCCAGTAGTATTGCACAGGGGTCCGGCGAGCAGTACTTC. It codes for CASSIAQGSGEQYF.

The J gene is TRBJ2-7, the V gene TRBV4-1, with 7 positions matching TRBD1. This CDR3 has 15 amino acids. CDR1 and CDR2 from the germline V gene are MGHRA and YSYEKL. The trim removed 1 base at V and 5 bases at J, leaving 8 bases unmatched. DNA for the CDR3: TGCGCCAGCAGCCAAGTCTCGACAGGGATCAACGAGCAGTACTTC. Protein sequence: CASSQVSTGINEQYF.

V usage is TRBV15 and J usage is TRBJ2-3; a possible D gene is TRBD2 (7 bases). Germline V gives CDR1 LNHNV, CDR2 YYDKDF (reference sequence). Trimming removed 1 base at V and 4 bases at J, with 12 bases between. The CDR3 is made up of 15 amino acids. CDR3 DNA: TGTGCCACCAGCAGAGTTGCGGGGGCTTCAGATACGCAGTATTTT. As protein: CATSRVAGASDTQYF.

CDR3 DNA: TGTGCCTGGAGTAGCGGGAGCGCCTACGAGCAGTACTTC. It specifies CAWSSGSAYEQYF. The chain carries TRBV30 and TRBJ2-7; 8 bases line up with TRBD2. Unmatched junction bases numbered 2, after V lost 2 bases and J lost 2 bases. The germline gives CDR1 GTSNPN, CDR2 SVGIG (reference sequence). The CDR3 sequence is 13 residues long.

V is TRBV10-3 and J is TRBJ2-3; D uncertain. From germline, CDR1 is ENHRY and CDR2 SYGVKD. The V and J ends lost 7 bases and 0 bases respectively, with 14 bases between them. The CDR3 covers 15 residues. DNA for the CDR3: TGTGCCATCAAGGATAGAGCGTCTAGCACAGATACGCAGTATTTT. Translation: CAIKDRASSTDTQYF.

The rearrangement uses TRBV5-1 and TRBJ2-3, with D tentatively TRBD2 (6 bases). The V gene's germline CDR1 is SGHRS and CDR2 YFSETQ. V was trimmed by 4 bases and J by 13 bases, leaving 16 bases between them. The CDR3 runs 12 residues. The CDR3 coding sequence is TGCGCCAGCAGCGGGGGGACTTATTTGGAGTATTTT. This sequence encodes CASSGGTYLEYF.